The subject of this entry is one T cell receptor (beta chain). TCRdb keeps only in-frame clones here, not all; method: immunoSEQ multiplex PCR. This sample has 9,500 to 13,000 clones, with over 80% found just once. This record belongs to a study of blood T cell repertoires in COVID-19. As for the study in general: Italy, Spain and the United States were the sources of the convalescent and acute COVID-19 samples.

This CDR3 region has 14 residues. J was trimmed by 2 bases and V by 6 bases; bases with no gene match: 5. Germline V gene data show CDR1 as SGHRS and CDR2 as YFSETQ. The receptor was derived from a human donor in a cohort sampled during active COVID-19. The J gene is TRBJ2-1, the V gene TRBV5-1, with TRBD2 matching over 7 bases. Sequencing input: peripheral blood. CDR3: CASNRLATYNEQFF. The CDR3 DNA sequence: TGCGCCAGCAACCGACTAGCCACCTACAATGAGCAGTTCTTC.